What follows are 25 T cell receptor beta chains derived from one specimen sequenced in a study of T-cell memory formation after mild COVID-19. MiXCR, run by TCRdb on the 5' RACE reads, gives a single entry per CDR3 protein. The sample lists around 410,000 distinct CDR3 sequences, 20% to 30% occurring once. Sequencing was done on a sample of PBMCs or a T cell subset sorted from them (not recorded which). These receptors all stem from an adult woman who had mild COVID-19 (a few samples of this study predate the infection). Cell type and time point are not known.

This chain joins TRBV5-6 and TRBJ2-5, with a possible D match to TRBD2 (7 bases). CDR3 length equals 13 residues. Between the trimmed V and J ends, which lost 5 bases and 7 bases, there was a span of 15 bases. CDR1 and CDR2 (germline): SGHDT, YYEEEE. CDR3 sequence reads: CASSPGGRGTQYF. The CDR3 region has the DNA TGTGCCAGCAGTCCCGGGGGGCGCGGGACCCAGTACTTC.

This CDR3 is CASRPTGRDEKLFF. DNA for the CDR3: TGTGCCAGCAGACCGACAGGGAGGGATGAAAAACTGTTTTTT. The chain joins TRBV12-3 or TRBV12-4 to TRBJ1-4; 7 nucleotides align to TRBD1. Trimming at V came to 6 bases and at J to 6 bases, leaving 7 bases not matched to a gene. The CDR3 sequence is 14 residues long.

The rearrangement joins TRBV6-5 to TRBJ1-1, with D perhaps TRBD1 (5 bases). The ends were cut back, 4 bases at V and 1 base at J, with 13 bases in the middle. CDR1 and CDR2 (germline): MNHEY, SVGAGI. This CDR3 has 15 residues. The CDR3 is CASSSATATNTEAFF. CDR3 DNA: TGTGCCAGCAGTTCCGCGACAGCTACGAACACTGAAGCTTTCTTT.

The gene calls are TRBV7-2 and TRBJ2-3; D perhaps matches TRBD1 (6 bases). This CDR3 has 15 residues. Trimming removed 4 bases at V and 4 bases at J, with 15 bases between. Germline-derived CDR1 and CDR2 are SGHTA and FQGNSA. The CDR3 DNA reads as TGTGCCAGCAGCTCGTGGGCAGGGGCCCCAGATACGCAGTATTTT. Translating it yields CASSSWAGAPDTQYF.

This clonotype was observed a handful of times. This chain joins TRBV7-2 and TRBJ2-5; perhaps TRBD2 as D (5 bases). The CDR3 has 15 amino acids. V dropped 5 bases and J dropped 1 base, with 14 bases sitting between them. Germline lookup yields CDR1 SGHTA and CDR2 FQGNSA. CDR3 amino acids: CASSRVGAGQETQYF. In DNA, the CDR3 is TGTGCCAGCAGCCGAGTGGGCGCGGGCCAAGAGACCCAGTACTTC.

This clonotype appeared a few times. The chain combines TRBV2 with TRBJ2-3; no clear D. Germline V lookup: CDR1 SNHLY, CDR2 FYNNEI. This CDR3 has 16 amino acids. The V end was cut by 0 bases, the J end by 6 bases, with 16 bases between. This CDR3 reads CASSEAPPQTRDTQYF. CDR3 coding DNA: TGTGCCAGCAGTGAAGCTCCCCCGCAGACCCGCGATACGCAGTATTTT.

The genes are TRBV12-3 or TRBV12-4 and TRBJ1-1; maybe TRBD1 (5 bases). The CDR3 spans 13 residues. The CDR3 DNA sequence: TGTGCGTCCGCGGGGCTTCCGGGCACTGAAGCTTTCTTT. Translation gives CASAGLPGTEAFF.

This clonotype was recorded a few times. The chain employs TRBV24-1 and TRBJ2-3, with 7 bases lining up with TRBD1. J gave up 1 base and V 1 base, and 1 base lay outside the gene matches. Germline-derived CDR1 and CDR2 are KGHDR and SFDVKD. The CDR3 is 15 amino acids. CDR3 bases: TGTGCCACCAGTGATTTCGGGACAGGCACAGATACGCAGTATTTT. Translation: CATSDFGTGTDTQYF.

The genes are TRBV7-9 and TRBJ2-7; 7 bases fit TRBD2. V was clipped by 8 bases and J by 2 bases; unmatched bases: 12. Germline V gives CDR1 SEHNR, CDR2 FQNEAQ (reference sequence). The CDR3 is made up of 15 amino acids. The CDR3 protein is CASLDPGRGAYEQYF. The CDR3 coding sequence is TGTGCCAGCCTAGACCCGGGACGGGGGGCCTACGAGCAGTACTTC.

The chain joins TRBV11-2 to TRBJ2-7, with D possibly TRBD2 on 5 matching bases. V lost 1 base and J 7 bases, leaving 14 bases between the germline ends. This CDR3 spans 14 amino acids. CDR1 and CDR2 from the germline V gene are SGHAT and FQNNGV. CDR3 nucleotides: TGTGCCAGCAGCTTAGGGTCGTCTACGGGGGAGCAGTACTTC. This gives the protein CASSLGSSTGEQYF.

This clonotype appeared a few times. The rearrangement links TRBV6-1 to TRBJ2-5; TRBD2 matches at 10 bases. Trimming removed 7 bases from V and 4 bases from J; junction bases left unmatched: 6. Germline CDR1 MNHNS, CDR2 SASEGT. This CDR3 has 14 amino acids. The CDR3 sequence is CASKSGRATETQYF. The CDR3 nucleotides read TGTGCCAGCAAGAGCGGGAGGGCCACAGAGACCCAGTACTTC.

This clonotype appeared many times. The chain uses TRBV29-1 and TRBJ2-4; tentative D call: TRBD1 (5 bases). The CDR3 consists of 13 residues. V was clipped by 2 bases and J by 2 bases, with 7 bases between them. Per the germline V gene, CDR1 is SQVTM and CDR2 is ANQGSEA. CDR3 loop: CSVEQGSKNIQYF. The CDR3 DNA sequence: TGCAGCGTTGAACAGGGATCCAAAAACATTCAGTACTTC.

The gene calls are TRBV2 and TRBJ1-2; no reliable D call. From germline, CDR1 is SNHLY and CDR2 FYNNEI. Trimming removed 6 bases from V and 11 bases from J, with 10 bases in between. The CDR3 totals 10 residues. The CDR3 protein is CASSLGVYTF. The CDR3 DNA reads as TGTGCCAGCAGCCTCGGCGTTTACACCTTC.

This clonotype turned up a few times. The gene calls are TRBV4-1 and TRBJ1-5; TRBD1 is a possible D gene (6 bases). Germline values: CDR1 MGHRA, CDR2 YSYEKL. V dropped 1 base and J dropped 0 bases, with 19 bases sitting between them. The CDR3 has 19 residues. The DNA for the CDR3 is TGCGCCAGCAGCCAAGTCCCAGGGGTCTTAATTTCTAGCAATCAGCCCCAGCATTTT. Protein sequence: CASSQVPGVLISSNQPQHF.

This clonotype was seen a few times. V gene TRBV6-1 combines with J gene TRBJ1-4, with unresolved D. This CDR3 has 15 amino acids. Looked up from germline, CDR1 is MNHNS and CDR2 is SASEGT. V lost 6 bases, J lost 5 bases, and 16 bases lay in between. CDR3 residues: CASSAFMGDNEKLFF. The DNA of the CDR3 is TGTGCCAGCAGCGCCTTCATGGGTGACAATGAAAAACTGTTTTTT.

This clonotype was found a few times. The chain joins TRBV5-1 to TRBJ2-3; 9 bases are shared with TRBD2. J was trimmed by 4 bases and V by 3 bases; bases with no gene match: 9. Germline V gene data show CDR1 as SGHRS and CDR2 as YFSETQ. This CDR3 is 16 amino acids long. The CDR3, as DNA: TGCGCCAGCAGCTCGGTAGCGGGAGTTAACGCAGATACGCAGTATTTT. Encoded protein: CASSSVAGVNADTQYF.

The chain is built from TRBV3-1 and TRBJ1-1; D remains ambiguous. CDR3 length equals 17 residues. V gave up 0 bases and J gave up 4 bases, with 18 bases separating them. The V gene's germline CDR1 is LGHDT and CDR2 YNNKEL (reference sequence). CDR3 loop: CASSQDAWSRWGTEAFF. The DNA for the CDR3 is TGTGCCAGCAGCCAAGACGCGTGGAGTAGGTGGGGCACTGAAGCTTTCTTT.

This chain uses TRBV29-1 with TRBJ2-7, with 7 bases matching TRBD1. Germline V gene data show CDR1 as SQVTM and CDR2 as ANQGSEA. This CDR3 spans 13 amino acids. Trimming took 3 bases from V and 2 from J; bases not matched to a gene: 4. The CDR3 DNA reads TGCAGCGTTGAGGGGCAGGGGGCCTACGAGCAGTACTTC. Its protein product is CSVEGQGAYEQYF.

This chain connects TRBV2 to TRBJ1-6, with TRBD1 as a possible D gene (5 bases). Between the trimmed V and J ends, which lost 4 bases and 9 bases, there was a span of 16 bases. From germline, CDR1 is SNHLY and CDR2 FYNNEI. This CDR3 has 15 residues. CDR3 sequence (DNA): TGTGCCAGCAGTGTCTCGGAGGGGTTGGGTTCACCCCTCCACTTT. The encoded protein is CASSVSEGLGSPLHF.

This rearrangement joins TRBV10-3 to TRBJ2-7, with D uncertain. This CDR3 has 12 amino acids. Germline CDR1 ENHRY, CDR2 SYGVKD. Trimming shortened V by 3 bases and J by 3 bases, and 6 bases separated the two germline ends. CDR3 region: CAISEESYEQYF. DNA for the CDR3: TGTGCCATCAGTGAAGAGAGCTACGAGCAGTACTTC.

This clonotype was counted between two and nine times. This sequence joins TRBV5-1 and TRBJ2-1; D not resolved. The V gene lost 3 bases and the J gene lost 9 bases, with 10 bases spanning the gap. CDR1 and CDR2 (germline): SGHRS, YFSETQ. There are 12 residues in the CDR3. The CDR3 is CASSSDSSEQFF. DNA of the CDR3: TGCGCCAGCAGCTCAGACTCGTCTGAGCAGTTCTTC.

The rearrangement links TRBV5-5 to TRBJ1-2, with TRBD1 as a possible D gene (5 bases). V was trimmed by 2 bases and J by 4 bases, leaving 15 bases between them. This CDR3 is built from 15 residues. CDR1 is SGHKS and CDR2 is YYEKEE in the germline V gene (reference sequence). In DNA form, the CDR3 reads TGTGCCAGCAGCTTAGGTTCCGGGACTCTCTATGGCTACACCTTC. Residues: CASSLGSGTLYGYTF.

V gene TRBV9 combines with J gene TRBJ2-3; the D gene is possibly TRBD1 (6 bases). CDR1 is SGDLS and CDR2 is YYNGEE in the germline V gene. The CDR3 covers 13 residues. Trimming cost V 4 bases and J 2 bases, with 8 bases left between them. The CDR3 DNA follows: TGTGCCAGCAGCCAGGGGCTCACAGATACGCAGTATTTT. It codes for CASSQGLTDTQYF.

The V call is TRBV7-2, the J call TRBJ2-5; D tentatively reads TRBD1 or TRBD2 (7 bases each). From germline, CDR1 is SGHTA and CDR2 FQGNSA. The V gene lost 5 bases and the J gene lost 4 bases, with 17 bases spanning the gap. The CDR3 totals 15 residues. CDR3 DNA: TGTGCCAGCAGCCAGGGGGGGGCAGGCGGAGAGACCCAGTACTTC. This translates into CASSQGGAGGETQYF.

This clonotype was seen once. The gene calls are TRBV18 and TRBJ1-1; no reliable D call. Germline assignment: CDR1 KGHSH and CDR2 LQKENI. V was pared by 3 bases and J by 3 bases, with 14 bases between. CDR3 length: 15 amino acids. CDR3: CASSPQQTEYTEAFF. In DNA form, the CDR3 reads TGTGCCAGCTCACCGCAGCAGACGGAGTACACTGAAGCTTTCTTT.